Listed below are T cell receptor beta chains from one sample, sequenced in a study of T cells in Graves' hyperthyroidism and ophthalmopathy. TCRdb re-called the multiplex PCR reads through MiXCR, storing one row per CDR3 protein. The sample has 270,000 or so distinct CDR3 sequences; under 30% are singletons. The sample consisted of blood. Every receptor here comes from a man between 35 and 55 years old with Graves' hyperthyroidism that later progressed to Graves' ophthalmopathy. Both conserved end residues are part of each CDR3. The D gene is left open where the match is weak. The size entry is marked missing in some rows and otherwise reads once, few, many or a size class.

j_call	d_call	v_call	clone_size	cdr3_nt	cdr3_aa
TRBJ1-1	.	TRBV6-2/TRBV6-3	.	TGTGCCAGCAGTTACTGGACCCCGAACGGTGACTATCCCATGAACACTGAAGCTTTCTTT	CASSYWTPNGDYPMNTEAFF
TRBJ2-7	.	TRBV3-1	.	TGTGCCAGCAGCCCGCTAACCGGGACCTCCTCCGAGCAGTACTTC	CASSPLTGTSSEQYF
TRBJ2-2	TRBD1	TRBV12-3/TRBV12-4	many	TGTGCCAGCACCTCAGGGACAGGGGGATTTACCGGGGAGCTGTTTTTT	CASTSGTGGFTGELFF
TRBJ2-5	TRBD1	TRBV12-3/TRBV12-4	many	TGTGCCAGCAAATTGGGGACAGGGCAAGAGACCCAGTACTTC	CASKLGTGQETQYF
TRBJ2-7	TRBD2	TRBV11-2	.	TGTGCCAGCAGCTTAGACTCGGGACTAGCGGGAGTCTACGAGCAGTACTTC	CASSLDSGLAGVYEQYF
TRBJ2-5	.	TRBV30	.	TGTGCCTGGGGGGACTGGCCCCAGGGGGCCCAGTACTTC	CAWGDWPQGAQYF
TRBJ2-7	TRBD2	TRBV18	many	TGTGCCAGCTCGTCTAGCGGGAGTAAATACGAGCAGTACTTC	CASSSSGSKYEQYF
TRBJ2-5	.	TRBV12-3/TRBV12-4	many	TGTGCCAGCAGTTTAGTAAGGGCCGGGACCCAGTACTTC	CASSLVRAGTQYF
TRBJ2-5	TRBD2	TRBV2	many	TGTGCCAGTCCGGGACTAGCGGGACAAGAGACCCAGTACTTC	CASPGLAGQETQYF
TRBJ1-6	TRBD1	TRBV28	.	TGTGCCAGCAGTTCGGGCACAGGGGGCTCTAATAATTCACCCCTCCACTTT	CASSSGTGGSNNSPLHF
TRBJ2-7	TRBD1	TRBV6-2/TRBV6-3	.	TGTGCCAGCAGTGCCGACAGGGTTACTAACTACGAGCAGTACTTC	CASSADRVTNYEQYF
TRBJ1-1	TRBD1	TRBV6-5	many	TGTGCCAGCGGACAGGGTATCACTGAAGCTTTCTTT	CASGQGITEAFF
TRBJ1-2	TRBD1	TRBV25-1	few	TGTGCCAGCAGTCCCCGGGACAGAAAATACACCTTC	CASSPRDRKYTF
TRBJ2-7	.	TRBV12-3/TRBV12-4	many	TGTGCCAGCAGAGCGGACGTGGACAGCTCCTACGAGCAGTACTTC	CASRADVDSSYEQYF
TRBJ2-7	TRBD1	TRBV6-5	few	TGTGCCAGCCGTTACTTCAAGGTGGGACAGTCCTCCTACGAGCAGTACTTC	CASRYFKVGQSSYEQYF
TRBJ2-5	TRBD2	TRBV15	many	TGTGCCACCAGCAGGACTAGCGAAAGGGCCCAGTACTTC	CATSRTSERAQYF
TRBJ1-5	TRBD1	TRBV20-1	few	TGCAGTGCTAGTATGGCGTACCGGGGGCAGGGGGATTTAGGTTTAGATGAGCCCCAGCATTTT	CSASMAYRGQGDLGLDEPQHF
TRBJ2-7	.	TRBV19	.	TGTGCCAGTAGTATCGATGGGAATCCCTACGAGCAGTACTTC	CASSIDGNPYEQYF
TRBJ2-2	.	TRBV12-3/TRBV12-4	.	TGTGCCAGCAGCCCAAATGCGGGGCAGTCAGGTTCCGGGGAGCTGTTTTTT	CASSPNAGQSGSGELFF
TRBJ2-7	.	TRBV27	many	TGTGCCAGCAGTCCATCTATCTCCTACGAGCAGTACTTC	CASSPSISYEQYF
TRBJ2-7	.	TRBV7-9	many	TGTGCCAGCGAACCCCGGGGCGGGGAGCAGTACTTC	CASEPRGGEQYF
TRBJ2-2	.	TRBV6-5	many	TGTGCCAGCAGGCTGATTCAGGGCAACACCGGGGAGCTGTTTTTT	CASRLIQGNTGELFF
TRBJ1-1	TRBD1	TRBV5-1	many	TGCGCCAGCAGGAACGACAGGGCGAACACTGAAGCTTTCTTT	CASRNDRANTEAFF
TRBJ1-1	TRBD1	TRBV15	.	TGTGCCACCAGCAGAGGGACAGGGGGCTACACTGAAGCTTTCTTT	CATSRGTGGYTEAFF
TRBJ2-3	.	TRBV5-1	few	TGCGCCAGCAGCCCCCGGGCCTCATCCCGCACAGATACGCAGTATTTT	CASSPRASSRTDTQYF
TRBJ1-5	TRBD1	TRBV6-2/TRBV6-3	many	TGTGCCAGCAGTTACTTACAGGGGGATAGCAATCAGCCCCAGCATTTT	CASSYLQGDSNQPQHF
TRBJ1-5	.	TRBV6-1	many	TGTGCCAGCAGTGAACAGGGACGGCGCAATCAGCCCCAGCATTTT	CASSEQGRRNQPQHF